This T cell receptor beta chain was observed in a study of identical twins. Germline V lookup: CDR1 SGHRS, CDR2 YFSETQ. The CDR3 contains 17 residues. V dropped 3 bases and J dropped 5; count of bases not matched to a gene: 13. A single record per CDR3 protein comes from TCRdb applying MiXCR to the 5' RACE reads. Among fewer than 800,000 distinct CDR3 sequences, just over 7% were seen once, and the ten largest hold roughly 1.6%. General study findings and limits: Twin-shared out-of-frame alpha sequences were enriched for low generation probability.

Details on this clonotype: Its matching antigen is unknown.

These records were also assigned to another study, of yellow fever vaccine responses in identical twins.

The sample taken for sequencing was PBMCs. The chain is built from TRBV5-1 and TRBJ2-1; 8 nucleotides line up with TRBD1. This clonotype originated in a woman aged 18-30 years in good health. For the CDR3, the DNA is TGCGCCAGCAGCTCCGGGAACACAGGGGGAAGACACAATGAGCAGTTCTTC. Amino acid sequence: CASSSGNTGGRHNEQFF.